The 5 T cell receptor beta chains given below trace back to one sample, sequenced in a study of T-cell memory formation after mild COVID-19. From the 5' RACE reads, TCRdb called clonotypes with MiXCR, one entry per CDR3 protein. Counted here are roughly 190,000 distinct CDR3 sequences, around 30% occurring once; the ten biggest clones make up about an eighth. Sequenced sample: PBMCs or a T cell subset sorted from them (not recorded which). The receptors come from an adult woman who had mild COVID-19 (a few samples of this study predate the infection). Cell type and time point are not known.

This clonotype was seen a handful of times. The chain has TRBV7-8 and TRBJ1-2; D possibly corresponds to TRBD1 (6 bases). V gave up 4 bases and J gave up 5 bases, with 11 bases separating them. CDR3 length equals 13 residues. The germline gives CDR1 SGHVS, CDR2 FQNEAQ. The CDR3 DNA reads TGTGCCAGCAGCTATGACAGGAGATATGGCTACACCTTC. Its translation: CASSYDRRYGYTF.

The sample holds a few counts of this clonotype. A junction end diverges from the germline sequence, so it may reflect a read error. This chain joins TRBV7-7 and TRBJ2-7; either TRBD1 or TRBD2 may fit D (5 bases each). CDR1 is SSHAT, CDR2 FNYEAQ, per germline (reference sequence). This CDR3 is built from 15 residues. The CDR3 DNA is TGTGCTAGCAGCTTACGGGACGGACTGTCCTACGAGCAGTACTTC. As protein: CASSLRDGLSYEQYF.

The J gene is TRBJ2-7, the V gene TRBV5-1, with D unresolved. The CDR3 totals 14 residues. V gave up 5 bases and J gave up 5 bases, with 17 bases separating them. Germline V gene sequence: CDR1 SGHRS, CDR2 YFSETQ. Here the CDR3 reads CASRPEWGADEQYF. For the CDR3, the DNA is TGCGCCAGCAGACCCGAGTGGGGTGCCGACGAGCAGTACTTC.

This clonotype appeared a few times. This rearrangement joins TRBV5-1 to TRBJ2-1; D remains unclear. This CDR3 has 13 residues. Germline assignment: CDR1 SGHRS and CDR2 YFSETQ. The V end was cut by 3 bases, the J end by 8 bases, with 12 bases between. The CDR3: CASSSRLVYEQFF. The CDR3 nucleotides are TGCGCCAGCAGCTCCCGGCTCGTCTATGAGCAGTTCTTC.

This clonotype showed up just a few times. V gene TRBV18 combines with J gene TRBJ2-1, with unresolved D. Germline V CDR1 and CDR2: KGHSH, LQKENI. CDR3 length: 15 amino acids. The V end lost 2 bases, the J end lost 8 bases, and 16 bases lay between the germline ends. In DNA, the CDR3 is TGTGCCAGCTCACCAATGTCTAGTTTTTTGGATGAGCAGTTCTTC. It yields the protein CASSPMSSFLDEQFF. The variable domain in full, completed from reference TRBV18 and TRBJ2-1, reads NAGVMQNPRHLVRRRGQEARLRCSPMKGHSHVYWYRQLPEEGLKFMVYLQKENIIDESGMPKERFSAEFPKEGPSILRIQQVVRGDSAAYFCASSPMSSFLDEQFFGPGTRLTVL.